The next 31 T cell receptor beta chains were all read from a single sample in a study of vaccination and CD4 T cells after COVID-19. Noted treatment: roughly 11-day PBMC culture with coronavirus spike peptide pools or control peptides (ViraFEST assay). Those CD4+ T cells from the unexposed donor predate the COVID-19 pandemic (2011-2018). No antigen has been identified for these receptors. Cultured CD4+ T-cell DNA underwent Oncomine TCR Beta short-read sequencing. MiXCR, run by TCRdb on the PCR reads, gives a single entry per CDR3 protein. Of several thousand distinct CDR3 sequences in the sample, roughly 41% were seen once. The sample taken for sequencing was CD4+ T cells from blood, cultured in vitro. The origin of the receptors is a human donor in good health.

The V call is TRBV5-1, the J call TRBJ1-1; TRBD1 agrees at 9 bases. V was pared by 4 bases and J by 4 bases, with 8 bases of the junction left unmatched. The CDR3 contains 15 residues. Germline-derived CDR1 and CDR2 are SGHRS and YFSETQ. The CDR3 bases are TGCGCCAGCAGCCTACCGGGACAGGGAATCACTGAAGCTTTCTTT. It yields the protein CASSLPGQGITEAFF.

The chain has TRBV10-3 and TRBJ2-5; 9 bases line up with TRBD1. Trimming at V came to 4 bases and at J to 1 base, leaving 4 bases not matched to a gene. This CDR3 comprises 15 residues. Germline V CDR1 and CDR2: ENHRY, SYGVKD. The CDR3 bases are TGTGCCATCAGTGCCCTGACAGGGGGCCAAGAGACCCAGTACTTC. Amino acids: CAISALTGGQETQYF.

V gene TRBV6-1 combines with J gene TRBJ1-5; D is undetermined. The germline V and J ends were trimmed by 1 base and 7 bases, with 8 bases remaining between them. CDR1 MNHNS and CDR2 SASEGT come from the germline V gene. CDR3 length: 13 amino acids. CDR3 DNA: TGTGCCAGCAGTGAAGGAGGGTGGCAGCCCCAGCATTTT. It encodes CASSEGGWQPQHF.

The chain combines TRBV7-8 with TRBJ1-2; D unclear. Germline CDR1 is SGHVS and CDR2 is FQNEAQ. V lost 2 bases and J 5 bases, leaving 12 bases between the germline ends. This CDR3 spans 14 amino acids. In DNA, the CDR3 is TGTGCCAGCAGCTTATCGCAGGAGAGTTATGGCTACACCTTC. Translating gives CASSLSQESYGYTF.

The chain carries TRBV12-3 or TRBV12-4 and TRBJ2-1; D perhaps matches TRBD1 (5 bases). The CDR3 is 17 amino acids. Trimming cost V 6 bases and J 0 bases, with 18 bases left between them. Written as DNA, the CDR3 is TGTGCCAGCAGGCGCCTAGGGGCCCCGGGCTCCTACAATGAGCAGTTCTTC. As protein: CASRRLGAPGSYNEQFF.

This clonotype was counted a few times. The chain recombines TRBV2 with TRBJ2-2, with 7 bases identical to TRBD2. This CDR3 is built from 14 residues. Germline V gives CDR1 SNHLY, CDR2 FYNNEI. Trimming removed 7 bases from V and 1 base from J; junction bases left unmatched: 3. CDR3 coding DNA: TGTGCCAGCAATCGCGGGGGGAACACCGGGGAGCTGTTTTTT. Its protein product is CASNRGGNTGELFF.

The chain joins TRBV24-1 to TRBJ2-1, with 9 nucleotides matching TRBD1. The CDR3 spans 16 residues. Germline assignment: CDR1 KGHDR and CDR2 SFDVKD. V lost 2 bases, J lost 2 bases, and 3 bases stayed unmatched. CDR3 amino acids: CATSDSGQGPYNEQFF. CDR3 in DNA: TGTGCCACCAGTGATTCTGGACAGGGGCCCTACAATGAGCAGTTCTTC.

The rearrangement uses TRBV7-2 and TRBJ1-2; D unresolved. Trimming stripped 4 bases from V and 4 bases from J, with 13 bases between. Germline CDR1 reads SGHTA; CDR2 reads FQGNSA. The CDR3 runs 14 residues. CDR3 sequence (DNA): TGTGCCAGCAGCTCCTCACGACAAAGCTATGGCTACACCTTC. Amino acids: CASSSSRQSYGYTF.

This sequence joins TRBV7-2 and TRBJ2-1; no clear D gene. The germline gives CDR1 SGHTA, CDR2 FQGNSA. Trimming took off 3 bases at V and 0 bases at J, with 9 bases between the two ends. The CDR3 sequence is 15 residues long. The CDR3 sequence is CASSFDLSSYNEQFF. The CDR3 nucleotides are TGTGCCAGCAGCTTTGACTTGAGCTCCTACAATGAGCAGTTCTTC.

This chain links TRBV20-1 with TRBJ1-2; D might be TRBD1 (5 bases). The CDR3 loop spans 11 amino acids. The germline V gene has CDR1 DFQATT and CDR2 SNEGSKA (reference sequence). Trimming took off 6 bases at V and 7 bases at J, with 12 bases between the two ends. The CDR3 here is CSAAIDSGYTF. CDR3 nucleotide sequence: TGCAGTGCCGCGATAGACAGTGGCTACACCTTC.

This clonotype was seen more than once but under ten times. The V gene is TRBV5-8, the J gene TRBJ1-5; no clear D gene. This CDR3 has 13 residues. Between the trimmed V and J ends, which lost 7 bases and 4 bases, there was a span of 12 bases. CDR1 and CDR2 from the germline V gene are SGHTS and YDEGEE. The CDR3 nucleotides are TGTGCCAGCGACCCGGCGCAGAATCAGCCCCAGCATTTT. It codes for CASDPAQNQPQHF.

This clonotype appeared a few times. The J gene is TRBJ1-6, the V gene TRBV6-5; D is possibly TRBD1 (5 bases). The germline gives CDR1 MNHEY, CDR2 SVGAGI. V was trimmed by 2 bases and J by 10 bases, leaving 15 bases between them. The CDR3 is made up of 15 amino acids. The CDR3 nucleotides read TGTGCCAGCAGTTACGGGGCGGTAGCGGGATCACCCCTCCACTTT. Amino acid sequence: CASSYGAVAGSPLHF.

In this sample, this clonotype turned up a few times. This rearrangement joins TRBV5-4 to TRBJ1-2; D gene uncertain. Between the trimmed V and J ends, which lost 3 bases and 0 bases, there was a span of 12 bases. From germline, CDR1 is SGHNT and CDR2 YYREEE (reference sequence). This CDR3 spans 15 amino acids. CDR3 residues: CASSSAGLANYGYTF. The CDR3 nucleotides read TGTGCCAGCAGCTCCGCGGGATTAGCTAACTATGGCTACACCTTC.

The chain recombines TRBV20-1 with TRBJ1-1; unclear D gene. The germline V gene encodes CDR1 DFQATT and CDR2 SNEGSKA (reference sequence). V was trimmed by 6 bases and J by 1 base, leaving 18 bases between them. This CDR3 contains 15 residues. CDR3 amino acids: CSAERDNSANTEAFF. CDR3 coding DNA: TGCAGTGCCGAAAGAGACAACTCGGCGAACACTGAAGCTTTCTTT.

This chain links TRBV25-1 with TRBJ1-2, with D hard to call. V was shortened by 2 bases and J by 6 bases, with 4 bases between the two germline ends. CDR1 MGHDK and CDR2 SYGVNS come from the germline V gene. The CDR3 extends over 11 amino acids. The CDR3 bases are TGTGCCAGCAGTGAAGTTGATGGCTACACCTTC. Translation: CASSEVDGYTF.

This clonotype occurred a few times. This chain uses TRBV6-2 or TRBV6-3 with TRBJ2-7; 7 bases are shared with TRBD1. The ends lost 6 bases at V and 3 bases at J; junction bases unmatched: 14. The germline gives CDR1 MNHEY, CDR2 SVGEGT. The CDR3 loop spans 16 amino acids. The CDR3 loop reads CASRSGQLTNNYEQYF. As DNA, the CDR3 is TGTGCCAGCAGATCGGGACAGTTAACGAATAACTACGAGCAGTACTTC.

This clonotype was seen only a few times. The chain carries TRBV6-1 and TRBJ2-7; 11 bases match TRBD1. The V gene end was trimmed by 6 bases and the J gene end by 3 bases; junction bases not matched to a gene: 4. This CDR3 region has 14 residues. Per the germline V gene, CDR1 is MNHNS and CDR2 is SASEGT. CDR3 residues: CASSQGTGGYEQYF. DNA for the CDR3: TGTGCCAGCAGCCAGGGGACAGGGGGCTACGAGCAGTACTTC.

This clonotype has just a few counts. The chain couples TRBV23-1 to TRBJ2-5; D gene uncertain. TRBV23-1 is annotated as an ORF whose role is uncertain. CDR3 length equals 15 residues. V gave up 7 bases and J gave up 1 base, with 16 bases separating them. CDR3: CASTPRWGPQETQYF. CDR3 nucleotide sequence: TGCGCCAGCACACCTCGATGGGGTCCCCAAGAGACCCAGTACTTC.

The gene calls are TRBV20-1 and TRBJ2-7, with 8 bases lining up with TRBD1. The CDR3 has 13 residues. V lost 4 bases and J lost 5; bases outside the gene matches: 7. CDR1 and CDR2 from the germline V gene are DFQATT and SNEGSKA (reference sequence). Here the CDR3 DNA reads TGCAGTGCTATCCGACAGGGGATGAACGAGCAGTACTTC. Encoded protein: CSAIRQGMNEQYF.

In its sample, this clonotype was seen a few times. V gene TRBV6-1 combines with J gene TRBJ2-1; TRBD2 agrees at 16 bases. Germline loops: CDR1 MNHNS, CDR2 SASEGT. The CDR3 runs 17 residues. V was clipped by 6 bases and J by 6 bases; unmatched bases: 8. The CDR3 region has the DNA TGTGCCAGCAGCCAGGGACTAGCGGGGGGGCCGGTCAATGAGCAGTTCTTC. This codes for CASSQGLAGGPVNEQFF.

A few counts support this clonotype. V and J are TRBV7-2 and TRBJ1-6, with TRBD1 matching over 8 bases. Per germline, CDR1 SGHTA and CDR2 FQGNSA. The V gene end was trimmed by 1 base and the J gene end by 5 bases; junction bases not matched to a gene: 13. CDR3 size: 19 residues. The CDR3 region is CASSLVPRTGWANNSPLHF. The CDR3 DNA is TGTGCCAGCAGCTTAGTACCCCGGACAGGGTGGGCCAATAATTCACCCCTCCACTTT.

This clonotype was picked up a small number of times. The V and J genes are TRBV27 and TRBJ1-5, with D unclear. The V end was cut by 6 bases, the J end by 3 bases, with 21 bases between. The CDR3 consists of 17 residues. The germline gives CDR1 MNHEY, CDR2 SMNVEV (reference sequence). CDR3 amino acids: CASRPDTAIGYNQPQHF. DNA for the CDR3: TGTGCCAGCAGACCCGACACCGCAATTGGGTACAATCAGCCCCAGCATTTT.

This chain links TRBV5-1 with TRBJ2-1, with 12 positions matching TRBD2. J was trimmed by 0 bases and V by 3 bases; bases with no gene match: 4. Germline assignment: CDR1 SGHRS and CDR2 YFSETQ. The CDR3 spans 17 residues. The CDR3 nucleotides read TGCGCCAGCAGCTCACTAGCGGGGGGACTCTCCTACAATGAGCAGTTCTTC. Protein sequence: CASSSLAGGLSYNEQFF.

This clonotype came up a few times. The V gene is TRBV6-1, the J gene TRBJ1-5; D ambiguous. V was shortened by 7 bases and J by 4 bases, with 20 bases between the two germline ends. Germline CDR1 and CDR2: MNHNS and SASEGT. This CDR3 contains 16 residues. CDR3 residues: CASKRTQNPPNQPQHF. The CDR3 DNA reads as TGTGCCAGCAAGCGTACCCAGAACCCACCGAATCAGCCCCAGCATTTT.

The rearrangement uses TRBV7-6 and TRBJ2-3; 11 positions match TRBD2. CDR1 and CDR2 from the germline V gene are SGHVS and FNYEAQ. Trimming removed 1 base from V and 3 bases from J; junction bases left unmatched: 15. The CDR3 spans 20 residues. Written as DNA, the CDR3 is TGTGCCAGCAGCTTAGTCCCCCTAGCGGGAGGCATGATTGGTACAGATACGCAGTATTTT. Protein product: CASSLVPLAGGMIGTDTQYF.

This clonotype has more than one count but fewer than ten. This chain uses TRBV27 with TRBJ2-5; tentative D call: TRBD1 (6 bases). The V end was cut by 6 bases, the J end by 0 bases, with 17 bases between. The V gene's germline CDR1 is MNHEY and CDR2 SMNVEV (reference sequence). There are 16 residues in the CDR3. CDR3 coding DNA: TGTGCCAGCAGACAAAATTCTAGGGGGAACCAAGAGACCCAGTACTTC. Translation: CASRQNSRGNQETQYF.

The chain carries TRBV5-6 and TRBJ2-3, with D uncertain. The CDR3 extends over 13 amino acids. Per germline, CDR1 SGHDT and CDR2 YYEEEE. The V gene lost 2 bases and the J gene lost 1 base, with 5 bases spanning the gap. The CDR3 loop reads CASSFGGTDTQYF. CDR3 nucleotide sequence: TGTGCCAGCAGCTTTGGCGGCACAGATACGCAGTATTTT.

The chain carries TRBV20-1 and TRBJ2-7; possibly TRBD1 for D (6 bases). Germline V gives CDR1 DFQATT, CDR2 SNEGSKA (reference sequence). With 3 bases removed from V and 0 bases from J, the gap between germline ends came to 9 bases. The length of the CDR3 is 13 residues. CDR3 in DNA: TGCAGTGCTAGTGGACAGAACTCCTACGAGCAGTACTTC. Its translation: CSASGQNSYEQYF.

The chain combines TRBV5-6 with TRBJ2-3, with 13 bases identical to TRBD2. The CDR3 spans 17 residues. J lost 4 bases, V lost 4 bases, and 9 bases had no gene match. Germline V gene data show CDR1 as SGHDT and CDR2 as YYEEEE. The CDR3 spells CASSGGTSGKKSDTQYF. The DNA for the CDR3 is TGTGCCAGCAGCGGGGGGACTAGCGGGAAAAAGTCAGATACGCAGTATTTT.

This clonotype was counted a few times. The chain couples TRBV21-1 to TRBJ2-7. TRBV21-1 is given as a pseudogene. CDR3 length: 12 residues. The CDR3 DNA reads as TGTGCCAGCAGCGGAGACTTTTACGAGCAGTACTTC. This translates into CASSGDFYEQYF.

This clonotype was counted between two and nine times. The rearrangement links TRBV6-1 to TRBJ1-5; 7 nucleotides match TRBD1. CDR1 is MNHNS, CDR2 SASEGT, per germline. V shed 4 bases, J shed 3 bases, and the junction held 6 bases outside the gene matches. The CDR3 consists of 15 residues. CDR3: CASSARGKVNQPQHF. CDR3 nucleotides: TGTGCCAGCAGTGCCAGGGGGAAAGTCAATCAGCCCCAGCATTTT.